These 30 T cell receptor beta chains share one sample of origin, sequenced in a study of shared clonotypes between healthy human individuals. Sequencing used immunoSEQ multiplex PCR; TCRdb keeps in-frame clones, though not all of them. Of over a million clones in the sample, roughly 95% were seen once. Sequencing was done on a sample of naive CD4+ T cells sorted from blood. Subset: CD45RA+ positively selected. The receptors derive from a man aged 25-40 years in good health.

The chain combines TRBV14 with TRBJ1-4, with D unresolved. The CDR3 runs 17 residues. Looked up from germline, CDR1 is SGHDN and CDR2 is FVKESK. Trimming removed 4 bases from V and 0 bases from J, with 15 bases in between. CDR3 amino acids: CASSPKRLLPTNEKLFF. The CDR3 region has the DNA TGTGCCAGCAGCCCAAAGCGACTCCTACCAACTAATGAAAAACTGTTTTTT.

J is TRBJ2-6 and V is TRBV7-9; the D gene could be TRBD1 or TRBD2 (5 bases each). The CDR3 consists of 16 residues. The ends were cut back, 10 bases at V and 0 bases at J, with 16 bases in the middle. Per the germline V gene, CDR1 is SEHNR and CDR2 is FQNEAQ (reference sequence). CDR3 sequence: CAISGQTSSGANVLTF. CDR3 DNA sequence: TGTGCCATATCGGGGCAGACCTCCTCTGGGGCCAACGTCCTGACTTTC.

The chain recombines TRBV27 with TRBJ2-7; 7 nucleotides align to TRBD2. Germline-derived CDR1 and CDR2 are MNHEY and SMNVEV (reference sequence). The CDR3 is 13 residues long. J lost 4 bases, V lost 10 bases, and 10 bases had no gene match. Here the CDR3 DNA reads TGTGCCACGGGGACTATTGGTGTTTACGAGCAGTACTTC. It is translated as CATGTIGVYEQYF.

The V call is TRBV9, the J call TRBJ2-1; unclear D gene. The CDR3 has 12 amino acids. V dropped 0 bases and J dropped 10 bases, with 8 bases sitting between them. In germline, CDR1 is SGDLS, CDR2 YYNGEE. The CDR3 coding sequence is TGTGCCAGCAGCGTAGGTCTAGGCGAGCAGTTCTTC. Its protein is CASSVGLGEQFF.

V is TRBV7-9 and J is TRBJ2-7, with 12 bases identical to TRBD2. The CDR3 has 18 residues. V lost 5 bases and J lost 3; bases outside the gene matches: 14. Germline CDR1 reads SEHNR; CDR2 reads FQNEAQ (reference sequence). The CDR3 region is CASSTTTGGLAGIYEQYF. CDR3 nucleotide sequence: TGTGCCAGCAGCACAACGACAGGAGGACTAGCGGGGATCTACGAGCAGTACTTC.

This chain connects TRBV6-6 to TRBJ1-2; 12 nucleotides align to TRBD1. Germline CDR1 and CDR2: MNHNY and SVGAGI (reference sequence). The CDR3 has 16 residues. Trimming cost V 5 bases and J 4 bases; bases outside gene matches: 8. CDR3 amino acids: CASSPRDRGRGYGYTF. CDR3 coding DNA: TGTGCCAGCAGTCCTCGGGACAGGGGGCGAGGCTATGGCTACACCTTC.

The rearrangement joins TRBV5-8 to TRBJ1-2; tentatively, D is TRBD1 (5 bases). The germline V and J ends were trimmed by 0 bases and 1 base, with 7 bases remaining between them. The CDR3 extends over 14 amino acids. Germline assignment: CDR1 SGHTS and CDR2 YDEGEE. This chain's CDR3 is CASSLEQVNYGYTF. The DNA for the CDR3 is TGTGCCAGCAGCTTGGAACAGGTTAACTATGGCTACACCTTC. Complete variable domain (other parts from reference TRBV5-8 and TRBJ1-2): EAGVTQSPTHLIKTRGQQATLRCSPISGHTSVYWYQQALGLGLQFLLWYDEGEERNRGNFPPRFSGRQFPNYSSELNVNALELEDSALYLCASSLEQVNYGYTFGSGTRLTVV.

This rearrangement joins TRBV10-3 to TRBJ2-5; maybe TRBD2 (5 bases). V dropped 6 bases and J dropped 5 bases, with 16 bases sitting between them. Germline CDR1 ENHRY, CDR2 SYGVKD. The CDR3 length is 14 residues. The chain's CDR3 is CAISPQRGGETQYF. The CDR3 DNA reads TGTGCCATCAGCCCCCAACGGGGTGGGGAGACCCAGTACTTC.

For this clone: The identical CDR3 is also encoded by other nucleotide sequences in the sample. The V and J genes are TRBV2 and TRBJ1-2, with TRBD1 matching 7 bases. The CDR3 is 13 residues long. Unmatched junction bases numbered 1, after V lost 2 bases and J lost 4 bases. Germline V CDR1 and CDR2: SNHLY, FYNNEI. The CDR3 DNA is TGTGCCAGCAGTGAACAGGGGGGCTATGGCTACACCTTC. Translating gives CASSEQGGYGYTF. Supplemented by reference TRBV2 and TRBJ1-2, the full variable domain reads EPEVTQTPSHQVTQMGQEVILRCVPISNHLYFYWYRQILGQKVEFLVSFYNNEISEKSEIFDDQFSVERPDGSNFTLKIRSTKLEDSAMYFCASSEQGGYGYTFGSGTRLTVV.

The rearrangement joins TRBV11-1 to TRBJ2-5, with a possible D match to TRBD2 (6 bases). CDR3 length: 14 residues. Per the germline V gene, CDR1 is SGHAT and CDR2 is FQDESV (reference sequence). The V gene lost 5 bases and the J gene lost 9 bases, with 19 bases spanning the gap. The CDR3 DNA sequence: TGTGCCAGCAGCCCAGGGTTAGCGGCCAGCTCCCAGTACTTC. This codes for CASSPGLAASSQYF. Based on the CDR3 plus reference TRBV11-1 and TRBJ2-5, the full variable domain is EAEVAQSPRYKITEKSQAVAFWCDPISGHATLYWYRQILGQGPELLVQFQDESVVDDSQLPKDRFSAERLKGVDSTLKIQPAELGDSAMYLCASSPGLAASSQYFGPGTRLLVL.

The chain carries TRBV7-8 and TRBJ2-1; D gene unclear. Germline CDR1 and CDR2: SGHVS and FQNEAQ. The CDR3 has 14 amino acids. The V end was cut by 1 base, the J end by 6 bases, with 10 bases between. The CDR3 DNA reads TGTGCCAGCAGCTTAGGGGGATTTAGCAATGAGCAGTTCTTC. This gives the protein CASSLGGFSNEQFF.

This chain uses TRBV18 with TRBJ2-5, with D perhaps TRBD1 (5 bases). CDR1 is KGHSH and CDR2 is LQKENI in the germline V gene. The CDR3 loop spans 14 amino acids. Trimming took off 2 bases at V and 5 bases at J, with 12 bases between the two ends. This CDR3 is CASSPTGRAETQYF. CDR3 DNA sequence: TGTGCCAGCTCACCAACAGGCAGGGCGGAGACCCAGTACTTC. Filled out from reference TRBV18 and TRBJ2-5, the complete variable domain reads NAGVMQNPRHLVRRRGQEARLRCSPMKGHSHVYWYRQLPEEGLKFMVYLQKENIIDESGMPKERFSAEFPKEGPSILRIQQVVRGDSAAYFCASSPTGRAETQYFGPGTRLLVL.

This chain connects TRBV2 to TRBJ2-7; 11 nucleotides agree with TRBD1. Germline CDR1 reads SNHLY; CDR2 reads FYNNEI. The CDR3 contains 16 residues. Trimming removed 9 bases from V and 3 bases from J; junction bases left unmatched: 13. The CDR3 region has the DNA TGTGCCAGTTATCCCGGGACAGGGGGTCCCATCTACGAGCAGTACTTC. This translates into CASYPGTGGPIYEQYF.

V is TRBV5-4 and J is TRBJ2-7; no reliable D call. V was cut by 2 bases and J by 2 bases, with 11 bases left in between. Germline values: CDR1 SGHNT, CDR2 YYREEE (reference sequence). The CDR3 loop spans 14 amino acids. CDR3 amino acids: CASSFVTDPYEQYF. As DNA, the CDR3 is TGTGCCAGCAGCTTTGTAACTGATCCCTACGAGCAGTACTTC.

This clone has a single count. The chain carries TRBV13 and TRBJ1-3; D is perhaps TRBD1 (5 bases). V was trimmed by 4 bases and J by 4 bases, leaving 11 bases between them. This CDR3 has 14 amino acids. Germline CDR1 PRHDT, CDR2 FYEKMQ (reference sequence). The CDR3 coding sequence is TGTGCCAGCAGCTCCAGGGTGCCAGGAAACACCATATATTTT. Translating gives CASSSRVPGNTIYF.

This chain joins TRBV6-1 and TRBJ1-4; TRBD1 might be the D (5 bases). The germline V gene has CDR1 MNHNS and CDR2 SASEGT. Deletions cut 1 base from V and 13 bases from J, with 13 bases between. This CDR3 region has 13 residues. This CDR3 reads CASSEERTRVLFF. The CDR3, as DNA: TGTGCCAGCAGTGAAGAAAGGACCAGGGTACTGTTTTTT.

DNA for the CDR3: TGTGCCAGCAGTACCTACACAGATACGCAGTATTTT. Translating gives CASSTYTDTQYF. The chain links TRBV28 to TRBJ2-3; D call uncertain. The V gene lost 5 bases and the J gene lost 2 bases, with 5 bases spanning the gap. Germline CDR1 and CDR2: MDHEN and SYDVKM. The CDR3 is 12 residues long.

The V call is TRBV28, the J call TRBJ2-7; 8 bases match TRBD1. With V trimmed by 6 bases and J by 2 bases, 6 bases remained unmatched. The CDR3 spans 14 residues. Germline-derived CDR1 and CDR2 are MDHEN and SYDVKM. CDR3 protein: CASSPGGLPYEQYF. DNA for the CDR3: TGTGCCAGCAGCCCAGGGGGCCTCCCCTACGAGCAGTACTTC.

The chain recombines TRBV27 with TRBJ1-2; D is perhaps TRBD1 (6 bases). Germline CDR1 and CDR2: MNHEY and SMNVEV (reference sequence). V lost 3 bases and J lost 4, with 12 bases in between. This CDR3 comprises 14 residues. The CDR3 DNA reads TGTGCCAGCAGTTTGGCAGGGGCTGGCTATGGCTACACCTTC. Its translation: CASSLAGAGYGYTF.

The rearrangement joins TRBV7-8 to TRBJ2-2, with TRBD2 matching over 11 bases. The germline CDR1 and CDR2 sequences are SGHVS and FQNEAQ. The CDR3 has 17 residues. J lost 6 bases, V lost 4 bases, and 10 bases had no gene match. The CDR3 sequence is CASSSPQLAGVAGELFF. For the CDR3, the DNA is TGTGCCAGCAGCTCACCCCAACTAGCGGGAGTGGCCGGGGAGCTGTTTTTT.

The rearrangement joins TRBV2 to TRBJ1-2; TRBD1 might be the D (6 bases). Germline-derived CDR1 and CDR2 are SNHLY and FYNNEI. Trimming pared 4 bases from V and 3 bases from J, leaving 18 bases between. This CDR3 contains 16 residues. The CDR3 DNA follows: TGTGCCAGCAGTGTACGACACAGGGCCTCGGACTATGGCTACACCTTC. Translation gives CASSVRHRASDYGYTF.

The V gene is TRBV28, the J gene TRBJ2-7, with 7 bases fitting TRBD1. CDR1 is MDHEN, CDR2 SYDVKM, per germline. V shed 6 bases and J 2 bases; nucleotides not matched to a gene: 7. This CDR3 contains 14 residues. DNA for the CDR3: TGTGCCAGCAGGCGTAGGGGGCCACCCTACGAGCAGTACTTC. This codes for CASRRRGPPYEQYF.

J is TRBJ2-1 and V is TRBV5-1; 11 bases are a match to TRBD2. V lost 4 bases to trimming and J lost 9 bases; unmatched junction nucleotides: 9. Germline CDR1 is SGHRS and CDR2 is YFSETQ. The CDR3 runs to 15 residues. In nucleotides, the CDR3 is TGCGCCAGCAGCGCCATAGCGGGAGGGGTCCGTGAGCAGTTCTTC. Translated, it gives CASSAIAGGVREQFF. Filled out from reference TRBV5-1 and TRBJ2-1, the complete variable domain reads KAGVTQTPRYLIKTRGQQVTLSCSPISGHRSVSWYQQTPGQGLQFLFEYFSETQRNKGNFPGRFSGRQFSNSRSEMNVSTLELGDSALYLCASSAIAGGVREQFFGPGTRLTVL.

The chain joins TRBV5-1 to TRBJ1-3, with a tentative D call TRBD1 (5 bases). Trimming left V 0 bases short and J 4 bases short, with 11 bases between. The CDR3 length is 15 residues. Germline CDR1 SGHRS, CDR2 YFSETQ. The CDR3 loop reads CASSLGGLIGNTIYF. Here the CDR3 DNA reads TGCGCCAGCAGCTTGGGGGGCCTTATAGGAAACACCATATATTTT.

The CDR3 protein is CASSLVQGRSYTF. CDR3 nucleotide sequence: TGTGCCAGCAGCTTGGTCCAGGGTAGGAGCTACACCTTC. The rearrangement joins TRBV5-4 to TRBJ1-2, with a tentative D call TRBD1 (5 bases). Trimming stripped 0 bases from V and 9 bases from J, with 12 bases between. The CDR3 covers 13 residues. Germline values: CDR1 SGHNT, CDR2 YYREEE (reference sequence).

About this clone: The sample carries other DNA sequences with the same CDR3. The chain uses TRBV18 and TRBJ2-1; TRBD2 matches 7 bases. The CDR3 extends over 14 amino acids. Trimming removed 1 base from V and 7 bases from J; junction bases left unmatched: 4. In germline, CDR1 is KGHSH, CDR2 LQKENI. This CDR3 is CASSPLAGANEQFF. In DNA form, the CDR3 reads TGTGCCAGCTCACCACTGGCGGGAGCTAATGAGCAGTTCTTC. Full variable domain (rest looked up from reference TRBV18 and TRBJ2-1): NAGVMQNPRHLVRRRGQEARLRCSPMKGHSHVYWYRQLPEEGLKFMVYLQKENIIDESGMPKERFSAEFPKEGPSILRIQQVVRGDSAAYFCASSPLAGANEQFFGPGTRLTVL.

The chain carries TRBV6-6 and TRBJ1-4; D unresolved. V was shortened by 6 bases and J by 8 bases, with 13 bases between the two germline ends. CDR3 length: 13 amino acids. Germline-derived CDR1 and CDR2 are MNHNY and SVGAGI (reference sequence). Here the CDR3 reads CASRDRMGEKLFF. DNA for the CDR3: TGTGCCAGCAGGGATCGAATGGGGGAAAAACTGTTTTTT.

This clone was seen only once. The rearrangement links TRBV6-5 to TRBJ2-2; TRBD2 matches 7 bases. The V gene's germline CDR1 is MNHEY and CDR2 SVGAGI. V lost 6 bases and J lost 6; bases outside the gene matches: 7. CDR3 length: 14 amino acids. The CDR3 nucleotides read TGTGCCAGCAGCCAAGCGGGAATCGCCGGGGAGCTGTTTTTT. Its translation is CASSQAGIAGELFF.

J is TRBJ2-7 and V is TRBV5-4; 11 bases map to TRBD2. Germline V gene sequence: CDR1 SGHNT, CDR2 YYREEE (reference sequence). Trimming cost V 4 bases and J 7 bases; bases outside gene matches: 10. CDR3 length equals 15 residues. CDR3 sequence (DNA): TGTGCCAGCAGCGCAGGCGGACTAGCGGGTGGGGAGCAGTACTTC. This codes for CASSAGGLAGGEQYF.

The chain combines TRBV19 with TRBJ2-7; 7 nucleotides match TRBD2. The ends lost 3 bases at V and 0 bases at J; junction bases unmatched: 5. The CDR3 covers 15 residues. Germline V lookup: CDR1 LNHDA, CDR2 SQIVND (reference sequence). CDR3 region: CASSIWASGSYEQYF. The CDR3, as DNA: TGTGCCAGTAGTATTTGGGCTAGCGGCTCCTACGAGCAGTACTTC.